This TCR beta chain was profiled in a study of neurological immune-mediated disorders. Notes on the study in general: None of the CDR3 amino acid sequences found in expanded clones was shared across subjects. This suggests that the TCR-beta repertoires were private in all groups. HTLV-1-associated myelopathy had the most TCR clonal expansion, and multiple sclerosis had the least, less than healthy controls. When the repertoires were grouped phylogenetically, those of 18 of the 34 multiple sclerosis patients came together in a single cluster of related CDR3 sequences, which points to a possible repertoire-level signature.

TCRdb reprocessed the 5' RACE reads via MiXCR and lists one record per CDR3 protein. This table holds around 94,000 distinct CDR3 sequences, roughly 3.5% found once. Per the germline V gene, CDR1 is LGHNT and CDR2 is FRNRAP. This CDR3 spans 14 amino acids. The germline V and J ends were trimmed by 5 bases and 5 bases, with 13 bases remaining between them. From 2 million PBMCs stored at -80 C, the unsorted libraries were generated. This clonotype was observed at least ten times. Its antigen remains unknown. The sequenced material came from PBMCs. The chain couples TRBV12-5 to TRBJ2-1; no definite D call. This clonotype was obtained from a woman aged 18-29 years with multiple sclerosis. The CDR3 nucleotides are TGTGCTAGTGGTACCCTACCGGGCCACAATGAGCAGTTCTTC. Its translation: CASGTLPGHNEQFF.